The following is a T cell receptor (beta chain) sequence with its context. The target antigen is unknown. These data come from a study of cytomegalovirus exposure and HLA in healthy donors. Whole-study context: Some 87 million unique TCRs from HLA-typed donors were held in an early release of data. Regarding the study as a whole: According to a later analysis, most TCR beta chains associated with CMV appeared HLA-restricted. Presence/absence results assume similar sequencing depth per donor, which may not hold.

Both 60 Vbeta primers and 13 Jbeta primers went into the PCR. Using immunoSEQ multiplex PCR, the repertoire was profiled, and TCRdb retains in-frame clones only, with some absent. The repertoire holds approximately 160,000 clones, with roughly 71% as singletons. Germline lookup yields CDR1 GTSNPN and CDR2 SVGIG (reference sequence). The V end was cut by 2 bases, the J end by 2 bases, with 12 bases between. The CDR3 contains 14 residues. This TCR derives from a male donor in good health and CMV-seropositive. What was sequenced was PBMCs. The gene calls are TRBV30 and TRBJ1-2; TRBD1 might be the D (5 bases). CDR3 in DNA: TGTGCCTGGAGTCCGACGACAGCCAACTATGGCTACACCTTC. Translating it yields CAWSPTTANYGYTF. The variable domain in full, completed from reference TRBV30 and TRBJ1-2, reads SQTIHQWPATLVQPVGSPLSLECTVEGTSNPNLYWYRQAAGRGLQLLFYSVGIGQISSEVPQNLSASRPQDRQFILSSKKLLLSDSGFYLCAWSPTTANYGYTFGSGTRLTVV.